This entry features one TCR beta chain sequence. The clone's antigen remains unknown. Base qualities are not provided; no much larger clone lies one nucleotide away. To prepare the library, the immunoSEQ multiplex PCR assay was applied. The multiplex PCR relied on a mix of 60 forward primers for TCR Vbeta segments and 13 reverse primers for TCR Jbeta segments. The CDR3 region of rearranged TCR beta genes was amplified from genomic DNA with a multiplex PCR assay. On the Illumina HiSeq System, the amplified TCR beta libraries were sequenced as 87-base-pair reads. From the authors' description of their analysis: A later analysis counted tens of millions of unique TCR beta chains across the 650 to 800 repertoires, and roughly 9.9 million of these chains were shared by at least two donors. Raw reads were error-corrected and collapsed into unique sequences by a nearest-neighbor algorithm in which closely related sequences were merged to remove PCR and sequencing errors. V, D and J gene segments were assigned by aligning CDR3 sequences to IMGT reference sequences. Each retained sequence needed at least a six-nucleotide match to both a V gene segment and a J gene segment. A rearrangement counted as productive if the CDR3 had no stop codons and remained in frame with V and J, and every other rearrangement counted as non-productive. CDR3 was defined according to IMGT convention as the region running from the second conserved V-encoded cysteine to the conserved J-encoded phenylalanine. The earlier analysis of about 500 of the donors excluded sequences that lacked an unambiguous match to a single V gene segment. An earlier analysis of fewer than 650 of the donors classified V segments as functional when productive rearrangements were above 56.7% and as segregating when the standard deviation between donors was above 5%. A statistical classification framework was built for diagnosing cytomegalovirus status from the catalog of TCR beta chain sequences. V and J gene assignment, in a later analysis, came from comparing TCR nucleotide sequences with IMGT/GENE-DB human TR gene sequences. A later analysis assigned CDR3 sequences and most-parsimonious VDJ recombination scenarios with the TCRdist pipeline. In a later analysis, each TCR beta chain was defined by its CDR3 amino acid sequence together with its V-gene family, and reads without a unique V-gene family were excluded. In a later analysis, 450 to 600 highly shared, low-generation-probability nucleotide sequences were removed to address suspected cross-contamination and a sequencing artifact. For each public chain, a later analysis derived a clonal expansion index from normalized ranks of inferred template counts within each repertoire. A later analysis computed generation probabilities with a VDJ recombination model fitted to out-of-frame rearrangements, and checked the results against IGoR. Hypergeometric tests were used in a later analysis to score TCR-TCR, TCR-HLA and TCR-CMV co-occurrence, with a repertoire-size bias correction applied to the TCR pairs. In a later analysis, false discovery rates were estimated by permuting HLA or CMV assignments 20 times. In a later analysis, co-occurring TCRs were grouped using DBSCAN, with TCRdist sequence similarity added in when clustering inside HLA-allele-positive subsets. For co-occurrence clustering, repertoires with fewer than 30,000 or more than 120,000 public chains were excluded, along with several repertoires with anomalous nucleotide sharing. In TCRdb, the immuneACCESS table is reduced to in-frame sequences with V and J assigned. These tables do not hold every clone; where another copy was compared, an unresolved V gene accounts for under half, and the others remain unexplained. V and J calls and clone size come straight from that table; D and trimming were deduced from the DNA. Within this sample are some 170,000 clones, with around three quarters of them counted one time only. The top ten constitute around 1% of the sample.

The CDR3, from cysteine to phenylalanine, totals 15 residues. The CDR3 DNA has 45 bases and is translated from base 1. Relative to germline, V is 8 bases shorter and J is 11 bases shorter, with 25 bases between their ends. CDR1 and CDR2 were assigned from the germline V gene as MNHNS and SASEGT. The data are from a study of cytomegalovirus exposure and HLA in healthy donors (dated by TCRdb to 2016 to 2017). Context from the whole study: In an earlier analysis of roughly 590 of the donors, 276 Gb of sequence data and 117 million unique TCR beta sequences from 150 million to 200 million T cells were reported. HLA typing covered class I and class II loci at four-digit resolution. In addition to the first cohort of 650 to 800 subjects, a separate validation cohort of 120 different subjects was used. The genetic ancestry cluster associated with self-reported Caucasian donors included 81% of the 300 to 450 genotyped donors. All discovery cohort repertoires had been generated on a single sequencing platform. Alongside the repertoire data, information on donor age, sex, ethnicity and CMV serostatus was compiled. Genome-wide SNP genotypes for about 60% of the 666 donors were used in a later genetic analysis, which treated that subset as a discovery cohort. Among 398 genotyped donors of the cohort, an average of about 220,000 unique TCR beta nucleotide sequences was sequenced per donor, of which about 19% were non-productive. Several DR-DQ haplotypes were treated as single units for association and clustering because of strong linkage in the cohort. An early release that covered around 590 HLA-typed donors contained about 300 gigabases of sequencing data and 70 million to 100 million unique TCR sequences. Typing coverage differed by locus: A, B, C, DRB1 and DQB1 were typed in roughly 629-640 donors, DQA1 in about 500, DPA1 in roughly 590, and DPB1 in 400 to 490. In a later analysis, previously published TCR beta repertoires from 600 to 850 donors were re-analyzed and high-resolution HLA genotyping was added so that TCR occurrence patterns could be studied. In the later analysis, no new phenotypic data were used to find candidate immune exposures; instead, reliance was placed on TCR beta sequences and their occurrence across donors. The study used immunosequencing to profile the T cell repertoires of under 700 subjects and linked those repertoires to cytomegalovirus serostatus. The study aimed to test whether cataloging public T cell receptors could reveal signatures of past pathogen exposure. In an earlier analysis of 500 to 650 of the donors, high-throughput TCR beta sequencing was used to judge whether each TCR beta V gene segment behaved as functional or pseudogenic. To predict cytomegalovirus infection status, the study combined high-throughput TCR immunosequencing, statistical association of individual TCRs with disease status, and machine learning.

The cohort comprised several hundred healthy bone marrow donors. At the time of sampling, every cohort member was nominally healthy, though immune exposures that went unrecorded were likely present. The donor was CMV seronegative and belonged to the group of around 350 seronegative cohort members. Every donor gave a peripheral blood sample, and the peripheral blood mononuclear cells from that sample were used for TCR beta sequencing. The Qiagen DNeasy Blood Extraction Kit was used to extract genomic DNA from the blood cell samples. The research as a whole found: The study listed 164 TCR beta chains as associated with cytomegalovirus. Compared with the roughly 700-donor mean, donors in an Asian-associated ancestry cluster had fewer N-insertions in productive TCRs, according to a later genetic analysis. The sequencing pipeline was judged likely to have produced a cluster of highly shared sequence variants as a technical artifact. A few of the identified cytomegalovirus-associated TCR beta chains were confirmed in vitro to be specific for cytomegalovirus antigens. The 87-base-pair reads could not distinguish some IMGT-functional V segments, including TRBV6-2 and TRBV6-3, so those segments were excluded. Because some donors lacked HLA typing at each locus, the association tests relied only on the typed subset. Several of the top co-occurrence clusters appeared to be linked to parvovirus B19, influenza, CMV and Epstein-Barr virus, according to a later analysis. Strong co-occurrence of HLA alleles, especially DR and DQ, made assigning TCR associations to individual alleles difficult. A further reported finding was that TCR beta sequences accurately predicted the HLA-A and HLA-B alleles for most subjects in the first cohort. It was suggested by the authors that the approach could potentially be generalized to other disease states and immunological phenotypes. A later genetic analysis associated a missense DCLRE1C variant with V-gene and J-gene trimming of TCR beta chains, and an independent cohort replicated the association. Most TCR sequences were seen in very few donors, while some public TCRs were found in many individuals. In both the original and validation cohorts, the classifier was reported to diagnose cytomegalovirus status with high specificity and sensitivity. A later analysis found that most CMV-associated TCR beta chains appeared HLA-restricted, with HLA associations seemingly driven largely by CMV exposure. A later analysis found that TCR association rates varied across HLA loci, with DRB1 alleles showing the most associated TCRs and HLA-C alleles the fewest. Only TCR beta chains were sequenced in this cohort, and the absence of alpha or paired-chain data limited detectable features. Over 15 rarely observed V segments, including chromosome 9 orphons, were excluded from the earlier analysis of some 590 of the donors because counts were too low. Linkage disequilibrium might explain the correlated functional status among segregating V segments, but an unknown experimental factor could not be excluded. For the cohort, immune exposure information was limited to CMV serostatus. In a later analysis, HLA-associated TCR beta chains showed more clonal expansion and lower generation probabilities than non-associated chains that were equally common. At a false discovery rate of 0.05, a later analysis linked under 20,000 TCR beta sequences to specific HLA alleles. In an earlier analysis of about 600 of the donors, most TCR beta V segments appeared in productive rearrangements about 87% or about 30% of the time, broadly matching IMGT annotations. The presence/absence analyses assumed that sequencing depth was roughly uniform across donors, and that assumption may not be true.

The chain is assembled from TRBV6-1 and TRBJ1-5; TRBD1 is a possible D gene, resting on 6 matching bases. This clonotype originated in a woman aged 40 to 55 in good health and CMV-seronegative. Sequenced: PBMCs. The DNA reads as follows: TGTGCCAGCCGGGCAGGGGACCGCCTAGAGGGGGCCCAGCATTTT. The resulting protein is CASRAGDRLEGAQHF.